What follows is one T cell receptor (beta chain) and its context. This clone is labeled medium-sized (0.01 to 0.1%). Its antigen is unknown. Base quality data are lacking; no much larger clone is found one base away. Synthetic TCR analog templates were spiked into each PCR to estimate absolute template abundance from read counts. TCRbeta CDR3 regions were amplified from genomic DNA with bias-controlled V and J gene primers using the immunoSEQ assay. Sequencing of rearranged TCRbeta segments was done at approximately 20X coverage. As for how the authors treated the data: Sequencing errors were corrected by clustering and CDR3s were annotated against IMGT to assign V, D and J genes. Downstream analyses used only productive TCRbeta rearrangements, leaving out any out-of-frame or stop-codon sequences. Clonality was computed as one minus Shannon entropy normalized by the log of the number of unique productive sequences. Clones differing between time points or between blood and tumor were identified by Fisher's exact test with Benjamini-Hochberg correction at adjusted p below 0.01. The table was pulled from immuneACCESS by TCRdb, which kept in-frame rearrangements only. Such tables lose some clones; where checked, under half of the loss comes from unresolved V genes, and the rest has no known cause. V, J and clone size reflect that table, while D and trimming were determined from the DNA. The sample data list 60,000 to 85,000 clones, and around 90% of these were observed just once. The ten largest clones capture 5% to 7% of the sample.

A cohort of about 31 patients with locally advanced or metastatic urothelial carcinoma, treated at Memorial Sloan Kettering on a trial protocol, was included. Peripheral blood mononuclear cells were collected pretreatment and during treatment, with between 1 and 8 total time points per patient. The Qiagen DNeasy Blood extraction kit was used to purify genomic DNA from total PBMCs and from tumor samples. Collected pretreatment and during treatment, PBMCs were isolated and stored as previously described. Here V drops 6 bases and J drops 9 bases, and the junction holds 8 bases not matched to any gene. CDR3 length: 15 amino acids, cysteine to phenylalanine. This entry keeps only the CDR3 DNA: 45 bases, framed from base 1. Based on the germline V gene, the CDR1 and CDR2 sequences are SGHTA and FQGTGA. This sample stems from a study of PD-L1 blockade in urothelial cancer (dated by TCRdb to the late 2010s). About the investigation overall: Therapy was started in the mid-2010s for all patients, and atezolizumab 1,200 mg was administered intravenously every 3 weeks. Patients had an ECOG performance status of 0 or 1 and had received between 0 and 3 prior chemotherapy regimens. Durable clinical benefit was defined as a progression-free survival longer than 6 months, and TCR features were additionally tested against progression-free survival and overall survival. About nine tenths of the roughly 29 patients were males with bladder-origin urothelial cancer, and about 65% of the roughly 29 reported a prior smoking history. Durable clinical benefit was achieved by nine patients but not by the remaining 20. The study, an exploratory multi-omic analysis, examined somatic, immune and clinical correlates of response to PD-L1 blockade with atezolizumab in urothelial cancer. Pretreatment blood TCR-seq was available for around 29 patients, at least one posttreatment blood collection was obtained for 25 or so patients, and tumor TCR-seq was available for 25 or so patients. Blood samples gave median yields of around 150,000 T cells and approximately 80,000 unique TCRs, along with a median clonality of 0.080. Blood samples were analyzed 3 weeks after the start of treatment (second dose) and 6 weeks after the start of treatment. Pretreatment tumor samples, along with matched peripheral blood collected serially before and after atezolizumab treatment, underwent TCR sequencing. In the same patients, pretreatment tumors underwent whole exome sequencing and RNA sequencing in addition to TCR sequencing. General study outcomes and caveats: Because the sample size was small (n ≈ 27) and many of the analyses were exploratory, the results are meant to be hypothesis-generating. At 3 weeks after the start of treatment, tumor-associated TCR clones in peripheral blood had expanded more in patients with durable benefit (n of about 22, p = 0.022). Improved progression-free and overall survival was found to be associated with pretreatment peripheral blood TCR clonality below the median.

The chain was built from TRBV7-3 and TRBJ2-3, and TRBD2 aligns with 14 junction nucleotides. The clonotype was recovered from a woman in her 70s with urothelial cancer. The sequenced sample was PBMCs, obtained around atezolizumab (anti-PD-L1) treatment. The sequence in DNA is TGTGCCAGCAGGTTTGGGACTAGCGGGAGTGAAACGCAGTATTTT. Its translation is CASRFGTSGSETQYF.